This paragraph reports one T cell receptor (beta chain). Its antigen remains unknown. Samples each yielded cDNA through eight separate reactions. For each CDR3 protein, TCRdb gives one entry from its re-call of the 5' RACE reads, without DNA. Here the sample table reports over 90,000 distinct CDR3 sequences. The sample is drawn from a study of monozygotic twins with inflammatory bowel disease. Study-wide results and caveats: Nothing supported a single strong signal or clonotype that was associated with IBD. In the analysis, different T cell subtypes could not be told apart. IBD patients exhibited fewer clonotypes shared with other individuals than healthy twins, particularly with disease activity.

The CDR3 spans 13 residues. Germline CDR1 is SGHNT and CDR2 is YYREEE (reference sequence). The material sequenced was blood. This clonotype was obtained from a human donor with ulcerative colitis or Crohn's disease, or a healthy co-twin of an affected twin (not recorded which). The chain employs TRBV5-4 and TRBJ2-3. The CDR3: CASTTKGSDTQYF.